The next 4 T cell receptor beta chains were all read from a single sample in a study of somatic mutations in cytotoxic T cells in rheumatoid arthritis (dated by TCRdb to about 2017). Library method: the immunoSEQ multiplex PCR assay. Not all clones reach the TCRdb copy of this immuneACCESS table, which keeps in-frame sequences only. Checked studies attribute under half of the gap to unresolved V genes and leave the rest unexplained. The sample yields approximately 21,000 clones; roughly 80% were counted once. The ten largest clones add up to 3.5% to 4.5% of the sample. The sequencing input was CD8+ T cells sorted from blood. These TCRs come from an adult with rheumatoid arthritis.

The count of this clone is one. This chain links TRBV7-9 with TRBJ2-1; the D is unclear. Trimming stripped 7 bases from V and 8 bases from J, with 12 bases between. Germline CDR1 and CDR2: SEHNR and FQNEAQ (reference sequence). This CDR3 is 12 amino acids long. The CDR3 spells CASTASWDEQFF. Here the CDR3 DNA reads TGTGCCAGCACCGCCAGTTGGGATGAGCAGTTCTTC.

This chain links TRBV5-6 with TRBJ1-2; weak D call: TRBD1 (5 bases). Germline lookup yields CDR1 SGHDT and CDR2 YYEEEE. CDR3 length equals 16 residues. V was trimmed by 0 bases and J by 4 bases, leaving 16 bases between them. CDR3 DNA sequence: TGTGCCAGCAGCTTGGGGGGGACTAGGGAGACCTATGGCTACACCTTC. This encodes CASSLGGTRETYGYTF.

The J gene is TRBJ2-3, the V gene TRBV19; 8 bases match TRBD1. Germline CDR1 and CDR2: LNHDA and SQIVND (reference sequence). The ends lost 7 bases at V and 5 bases at J; junction bases unmatched: 2. CDR3 length: 12 residues. The CDR3 loop reads CASTTGGDTQYF. The CDR3 region has the DNA TGTGCCAGTACCACAGGGGGAGATACGCAGTATTTT.

This clone appeared a few times. The CDR3 protein is CASLPPDRTNYGYTF. The CDR3 DNA reads TGTGCCAGCCTCCCCCCAGACAGAACTAACTATGGCTACACCTTC. V and J are TRBV28 and TRBJ1-2; perhaps TRBD1 as D (5 bases). The CDR3 spans 15 residues. Trimming removed 8 bases from V and 0 bases from J, with 16 bases in between. CDR1 and CDR2 (germline): MDHEN, SYDVKM.